The 27 T cell receptor beta chains given below trace back to one sample, sequenced in a study of CD8 T cells in ankylosing spondylitis. Broader study findings: Typical of ankylosing spondylitis blood, it appeared, was a TCR beta motif of under 10 highly homologous variants.

From the 5' RACE reads, TCRdb called clonotypes with MiXCR, one entry per CDR3 protein. This table holds about 440,000 distinct CDR3 sequences, 15% to 20% found once. These receptors' targets are unknown. Sequencing was performed on blood, either unsorted or a sorted T cell fraction (not recorded which). The origin of the receptors is a male donor with ankylosing spondylitis.

This clonotype was recorded a few times. The chain has TRBV10-1 and TRBJ1-3; no clear D. V was clipped by 2 bases and J by 4 bases, with 6 bases between them. This CDR3 has 13 residues. The V gene's germline CDR1 is WNHNN and CDR2 SYGVQD (reference sequence). CDR3 nucleotide sequence: TGCGCCAGCAGTGAGACCCGAGGAAACACCATATATTTT. Residues: CASSETRGNTIYF.

The chain carries TRBV28 and TRBJ2-7, with D possibly TRBD1 on 6 matching bases. The germline CDR1 and CDR2 sequences are MDHEN and SYDVKM. This CDR3 has 15 residues. Trimming shortened V by 6 bases and J by 2 bases, and 17 bases separated the two germline ends. CDR3 region: CASRTGWQGTYEQYF. CDR3 bases: TGTGCCAGCAGGACTGGGTGGCAGGGGACCTACGAGCAGTACTTC.

This clonotype was observed a handful of times. CDR3 DNA: TGCAGCGTTGTAAGCGGGGGAGTTAATGAGCAGTTCTTC. Protein: CSVVSGGVNEQFF. This chain joins TRBV29-1 and TRBJ2-1; 8 bases fit TRBD2. The CDR3 is made up of 13 amino acids. V was clipped by 4 bases and J by 7 bases; unmatched bases: 6. Germline values: CDR1 SQVTM, CDR2 ANQGSEA.

This clonotype was counted a few times. The chain is built from TRBV3-1 and TRBJ2-7; 10 bases fit TRBD2. The V and J ends lost 2 bases and 0 bases, in that order; junction bases with no gene match: 7. The CDR3 extends over 17 amino acids. In germline, CDR1 is LGHDT, CDR2 YNNKEL (reference sequence). The CDR3 DNA sequence: TGTGCCAGCAGCCAATGGACTAGCGGCCCCAGCTCCTACGAGCAGTACTTC. This encodes CASSQWTSGPSSYEQYF.

V is TRBV5-1 and J is TRBJ2-7, with 9 bases fitting TRBD1. With V trimmed by 4 bases and J by 7 bases, 9 bases remained unmatched. The CDR3 totals 14 residues. From germline, CDR1 is SGHRS and CDR2 YFSETQ. In DNA form, the CDR3 reads TGCGCCAGCAGCCCGGACAGGGGCTACAAGGAGCAGTACTTC. Translation gives CASSPDRGYKEQYF.

This chain joins TRBV7-2 and TRBJ2-5; the D call may be TRBD1 or TRBD2 (7 bases each). V was trimmed by 4 bases and J by 5 bases, leaving 20 bases between them. Looked up from germline, CDR1 is SGHTA and CDR2 is FQGNSA. The CDR3 extends over 16 amino acids. Here the CDR3 reads CASSWGRGREYETQYF. The CDR3 nucleotides are TGTGCCAGCAGCTGGGGGAGGGGGCGCGAGTACGAGACCCAGTACTTC.

The sample holds a few counts of this clonotype. The chain joins TRBV15 to TRBJ1-1; no definite D call. The germline V gene encodes CDR1 LNHNV and CDR2 YYDKDF (reference sequence). The CDR3 extends over 15 amino acids. Trimming took 2 bases from V and 6 from J, leaving 16 bases between them. The CDR3 DNA is TGTGCCACCAGCAGAAGTTTTGCGGGGTCCGCTGAAGCTTTCTTT. This translates into CATSRSFAGSAEAFF.

This clonotype was seen a few times. The DNA of the CDR3 is TGTGCCAGCAGTTTGACAGGAAAACACTCTGGAAACACCATATATTTT. It is translated as CASSLTGKHSGNTIYF. The chain employs TRBV28 and TRBJ1-3; D might be TRBD1 (6 bases). Germline loops: CDR1 MDHEN, CDR2 SYDVKM. The CDR3 length is 16 residues. The V end lost 3 bases, the J end lost 0 bases, and 12 bases lay between the germline ends.

The DNA of the CDR3 is TGTGCCAGCTCACCAAATAGCGGGGGGCCCTCGGGCACAGATACGCAGTATTTT. As protein: CASSPNSGGPSGTDTQYF. The V and J genes are TRBV18 and TRBJ2-3; the match to TRBD2 covers 10 bases. The CDR3 is made up of 18 amino acids. J was trimmed by 1 base and V by 2 bases; bases with no gene match: 9. The germline gives CDR1 KGHSH, CDR2 LQKENI.

Only a few counts were recorded for this clonotype. CDR3 residues: CAISDSGLSTDTQYF. The CDR3 coding sequence is TGTGCCATCAGTGATTCAGGGCTCAGCACAGATACGCAGTATTTT. This chain links TRBV10-3 with TRBJ2-3, with D possibly being TRBD1 (5 bases). The CDR3 extends over 15 amino acids. V lost 3 bases and J 0 bases, leaving 10 bases between the germline ends. The germline V gene encodes CDR1 ENHRY and CDR2 SYGVKD.

CDR3 bases: TGTGCCAGCAGCATGGGACTAGCGGGAACCTACGAGCAGTACTTC. Encoded protein: CASSMGLAGTYEQYF. The chain is built from TRBV7-2 and TRBJ2-7; 13 bases are shared with TRBD2. The CDR3 consists of 15 residues. The germline gives CDR1 SGHTA, CDR2 FQGNSA. The trim removed 5 bases at V and 2 bases at J, leaving 3 bases unmatched.

The chain couples TRBV5-1 to TRBJ2-3; either TRBD1 or TRBD2 may supply D (5 bases each). Trimming shortened V by 0 bases and J by 0 bases, and 11 bases separated the two germline ends. Germline CDR1 SGHRS, CDR2 YFSETQ. The CDR3 is 16 amino acids. The CDR3 bases are TGCGCCAGCAGCTTGGGAGGGACGACTAGCACAGATACGCAGTATTTT. Amino acids: CASSLGGTTSTDTQYF.

In this sample, this clonotype turned up many times. The rearrangement links TRBV5-6 to TRBJ1-4, with 10 bases aligning to TRBD1. The CDR3 is 14 residues long. Germline-derived CDR1 and CDR2 are SGHDT and YYEEEE. V shed 4 bases, J shed 9 bases, and the junction held 6 bases outside the gene matches. CDR3 sequence: CASSGGTGAKKLFF. Here the CDR3 DNA reads TGTGCCAGCAGCGGAGGGACAGGGGCAAAAAAACTGTTTTTT.

This clonotype turned up a few times. This chain connects TRBV7-2 to TRBJ1-1; tentative D call: TRBD1 (6 bases). The V gene lost 5 bases and the J gene lost 5 bases, with 15 bases spanning the gap. The germline V gene encodes CDR1 SGHTA and CDR2 FQGNSA. The CDR3 sequence is 14 residues long. Here the CDR3 reads CASSTQGSKTEAFF. DNA for the CDR3: TGTGCCAGCAGCACGCAGGGGTCCAAAACTGAAGCTTTCTTT.

The chain links TRBV5-6 to TRBJ1-2, with no clear D. The CDR3 covers 15 residues. The germline CDR1 and CDR2 sequences are SGHDT and YYEEEE. V was trimmed by 0 bases and J by 4 bases, leaving 13 bases between them. The CDR3 DNA is TGTGCCAGCAGCTTGGGGACGTCAACTGGCTATGGCTACACCTTC. Translated, it gives CASSLGTSTGYGYTF. Full variable domain (outside the CDR3, taken from reference TRBV5-6 and TRBJ1-2): DAGVTQSPTHLIKTRGQQVTLRCSPKSGHDTVSWYQQALGQGPQFIFQYYEEEERQRGNFPDRFSGHQFPNYSSELNVNALLLGDSALYLCASSLGTSTGYGYTFGSGTRLTVV.

In this sample, this clonotype turned up a few times. The chain joins TRBV3-1 to TRBJ2-7; 9 positions agree with TRBD1. This CDR3 spans 14 amino acids. J gave up 6 bases and V 5 bases, and 8 bases lay outside the gene matches. Germline V gives CDR1 LGHDT, CDR2 YNNKEL (reference sequence). The CDR3 DNA reads TGTGCCAGCAGCTACCGAACAGGGGGCGGCGAGCAGTACTTC. It translates to CASSYRTGGGEQYF.

The V and J genes are TRBV24-1 and TRBJ2-3, with 8 bases aligning to TRBD1. The CDR3 length is 17 residues. The V segment lost 2 bases and the J segment 4 bases; nucleotides outside the gene matches: 10. Looked up from germline, CDR1 is KGHDR and CDR2 is SFDVKD. CDR3 sequence reads: CATSDSGQGKFADTQYF. The DNA of the CDR3 is TGTGCCACCAGTGATTCCGGACAGGGTAAATTTGCAGATACGCAGTATTTT.

The CDR3 DNA reads TGTGCCAGCAGTCACGAGACAGGGGGAATGTGGAGAGGCGGCTACACCTTC. Protein: CASSHETGGMWRGGYTF. The gene calls are TRBV6-5 and TRBJ1-2, with TRBD1 matching 9 bases. The V gene end was trimmed by 5 bases and the J gene end by 8 bases; junction bases not matched to a gene: 18. This CDR3 is built from 17 residues. CDR1 is MNHEY and CDR2 is SVGAGI in the germline V gene.

This clonotype was seen a handful of times. This chain uses TRBV28 with TRBJ1-5; a possible D gene is TRBD1 (5 bases). The CDR3 has 15 amino acids. CDR1 is MDHEN and CDR2 is SYDVKM in the germline V gene. Trimming removed 2 bases from V and 0 bases from J, with 8 bases in between. The CDR3 loop reads CASSLQGYSNQPQHF. CDR3 in DNA: TGTGCCAGCAGTTTACAGGGATATAGCAATCAGCCCCAGCATTTT.

This clonotype has at least ten counts. The chain is built from TRBV29-1 and TRBJ1-2, with a possible D match to TRBD1 (6 bases). V was cut by 7 bases and J by 4 bases, with 13 bases left in between. This CDR3 region has 12 residues. The germline CDR1 and CDR2 sequences are SQVTM and ANQGSEA. In DNA form, the CDR3 reads TGCAGCGCAGGGGACACACTCTATGGCTACACCTTC. It yields the protein CSAGDTLYGYTF.

This clonotype was observed a few times. This sequence joins TRBV20-1 and TRBJ1-3; the match to TRBD1 covers 7 bases. V was clipped by 6 bases and J by 2 bases; unmatched bases: 4. The CDR3 covers 13 residues. Germline loops: CDR1 DFQATT, CDR2 SNEGSKA (reference sequence). The CDR3 DNA sequence: TGCAGTGCCAGACAGGGACCTGGAAACACCATATATTTT. It translates to CSARQGPGNTIYF.

This clonotype was seen a few times. The V call is TRBV20-1, the J call TRBJ1-5; TRBD1 matches at 7 bases. V was pared by 5 bases and J by 5 bases, with 6 bases of the junction left unmatched. Germline CDR1 DFQATT, CDR2 SNEGSKA (reference sequence). CDR3 length equals 13 residues. CDR3 in amino acids: CSAAQGTDQPQHF. In DNA form, the CDR3 reads TGCAGTGCTGCACAGGGGACCGATCAGCCCCAGCATTTT.

V and J are TRBV3-1 and TRBJ2-7; D gene unclear. V was clipped by 4 bases and J by 2 bases, with 15 bases between them. CDR1 and CDR2 from the germline V gene are LGHDT and YNNKEL (reference sequence). The CDR3 is made up of 15 amino acids. Written as DNA, the CDR3 is TGTGCCAGCAGCCCGGCGGCGTTTAGGCCCTACGAGCAGTACTTC. Translating gives CASSPAAFRPYEQYF.

V usage is TRBV11-2 and J usage is TRBJ1-4; D gene ambiguous. The CDR3 length is 16 residues. Trimming took off 2 bases at V and 5 bases at J, with 15 bases between the two ends. CDR1 SGHAT and CDR2 FQNNGV come from the germline V gene. The CDR3, as DNA: TGTGCCAGCAGCTTATATGTGGGCTCAGGCAATGAAAAACTGTTTTTT. Encoded protein: CASSLYVGSGNEKLFF.

There are many counts of this clonotype. The genes are TRBV11-1 and TRBJ2-7; a possible D gene is TRBD2 (6 bases). V lost 5 bases, J lost 0 bases, and 14 bases lay in between. Germline-derived CDR1 and CDR2 are SGHAT and FQDESV (reference sequence). There are 15 residues in the CDR3. CDR3 in amino acids: CASSIRERSSYEQYF. CDR3 DNA: TGTGCCAGCAGCATCCGGGAGAGGAGCTCCTACGAGCAGTACTTC.

The chain links TRBV20-1 to TRBJ2-3; a possible D gene is TRBD2 (5 bases). CDR3 length equals 13 residues. Looked up from germline, CDR1 is DFQATT and CDR2 is SNEGSKA (reference sequence). Trimming shortened V by 2 bases and J by 8 bases, and 14 bases separated the two germline ends. The CDR3 is CSARLAPEGTQYF. In nucleotides, the CDR3 is TGCAGTGCTAGATTAGCCCCAGAGGGTACGCAGTATTTT.

This clonotype was recorded at least ten times. This sequence joins TRBV12-3 or TRBV12-4 and TRBJ1-2, with D possibly TRBD1 on 5 matching bases. Trimming took off 3 bases at V and 4 bases at J, with 9 bases between the two ends. The CDR3 totals 13 residues. The DNA for the CDR3 is TGTGCCAGCAGTTTCGGGGCGGGCTATGGCTACACCTTC. Translated: CASSFGAGYGYTF.